This T cell receptor (beta chain) was found in a study of blood T cell repertoires in COVID-19. The wider study: Samples taken during acute and convalescent COVID-19 were collected in the United States, Italy and Spain. In each case, the material was cDNA or gDNA derived from T cells, B-cell-depleted T cells, or PBMCs.

This CDR3 contains 16 residues. Germline CDR1 reads SGHTA; CDR2 reads FQGNSA. V trimming: 4 bases; J trimming: 5 bases; junction bases outside the gene matches: 14. In the original analysis: The authors estimated nucleated cell counts from reference gene primer amplification. Only in-frame clones appear in the TCRdb table, and some are missing; sequencing was by immunoSEQ multiplex PCR. The V and J calls and clone size were taken over from that table, and D and trimming were inferred from the DNA. The sample holds some 250,000 clones; around 87% are singletons and the top ten take approximately 7%. This chain uses TRBV7-2 with TRBJ2-7, with 7 bases that match TRBD2. Source material: peripheral blood. The receptor was isolated from an older woman with active or convalescent COVID-19. The CDR3 bases are TGTGCCAGCAGCTCCTCTCCAGCAGGGACTATCGACGAGCAGTACTTC. Translating it yields CASSSSPAGTIDEQYF.